This entry lists 25 T cell receptor beta chains sequenced from one sample in a study of T cell responses to AZD1222 COVID-19 vaccine. Clones were sequenced by immunoSEQ multiplex PCR, and TCRdb holds only the in-frame ones, with some missing. The sample consists of approximately 150,000 clones, 91% of them appearing once. Sequencing was performed on peripheral blood, taken on day 0 of AZD1222 vaccination. These receptors came from an adult in good health.

The chain combines TRBV5-6 with TRBJ1-1; D gene uncertain. V was trimmed by 0 bases and J by 1 base, leaving 7 bases between them. CDR1 is SGHDT, CDR2 YYEEEE, per germline. The CDR3 has 14 residues. CDR3 nucleotide sequence: TGTGCCAGCAGCTTGGGGCAGCCGAACACTGAAGCTTTCTTT. This translates into CASSLGQPNTEAFF.

This chain connects TRBV5-4 to TRBJ2-3; D ambiguous. Germline V gives CDR1 SGHNT, CDR2 YYREEE (reference sequence). V gave up 1 base and J gave up 4 bases, with 4 bases separating them. The CDR3 consists of 12 residues. CDR3 nucleotides: TGTGCCAGCAGCTTGACGCCAGATACGCAGTATTTT. Amino acid sequence: CASSLTPDTQYF. Drawing the rest from reference TRBV5-4 and TRBJ2-3, the complete variable domain is ETGVTQSPTHLIKTRGQQVTLRCSSQSGHNTVSWYQQALGQGPQFIFQYYREEENGRGNFPPRFSGLQFPNYSSELNVNALELDDSALYLCASSLTPDTQYFGPGTRLTVL.

CDR3 in amino acids: CAISESEEGGYPGETQYF. DNA for the CDR3: TGTGCCATCAGTGAGTCTGAAGAGGGCGGGTACCCTGGGGAGACCCAGTACTTC. This chain joins TRBV10-3 and TRBJ2-5, with D maybe TRBD2 (5 bases). Germline-derived CDR1 and CDR2 are ENHRY and SYGVKD. CDR3 length equals 18 residues. V lost 0 bases and J 5 bases, leaving 22 bases between the germline ends.

The chain carries TRBV6-4 and TRBJ2-1, with 10 nucleotides matching TRBD1. The CDR3 has 15 residues. From germline, CDR1 is MRHNA and CDR2 SNTAGT. The ends lost 5 bases at V and 10 bases at J; junction bases unmatched: 11. In DNA form, the CDR3 reads TGTGCCAGCAGTCAACAGGAAGCGACAGGGGGCGAGCAGTTCTTC. Protein sequence: CASSQQEATGGEQFF.

The chain uses TRBV7-9 and TRBJ2-5; D is ambiguous. In germline, CDR1 is SEHNR, CDR2 FQNEAQ (reference sequence). Trimming left V 1 base short and J 7 bases short, with 10 bases between. The CDR3 covers 13 residues. As DNA, the CDR3 is TGTGCCAGCAGCTTAGGGAACAGTGTGACCCAGTACTTC. It specifies CASSLGNSVTQYF.

The genes are TRBV5-1 and TRBJ1-2; possibly TRBD1 for D (5 bases). Germline CDR1 SGHRS, CDR2 YFSETQ. V shed 0 bases and J shed 9 bases, with 18 bases lying between them. The CDR3 extends over 15 amino acids. In DNA, the CDR3 is TGCGCCAGCAGCTTGGCCGGACGTCAGGAGGGGAGCTACACCTTC. Amino acids: CASSLAGRQEGSYTF.

The chain is built from TRBV5-6 and TRBJ1-4; 9 bases agree with TRBD1. J gave up 8 bases and V 0 bases, and 8 bases lay outside the gene matches. The CDR3 totals 16 residues. Germline CDR1 SGHDT, CDR2 YYEEEE. The CDR3 DNA reads TGTGCCAGCAGCTTGGCCGGCACAGGGGGCGCGGAAAAACTGTTTTTT. This codes for CASSLAGTGGAEKLFF.

This clone was found once. CDR3 protein: CASSLDQFDLNLNTGELFF. CDR3 DNA: TGTGCCAGCAGCTTAGACCAGTTCGATTTAAACTTAAACACCGGGGAGCTGTTTTTT. This chain uses TRBV11-2 with TRBJ2-2; no clear D gene. CDR1 and CDR2 (germline): SGHAT, FQNNGV. The CDR3 has 19 residues. V lost 0 bases and J 2 bases, leaving 19 bases between the germline ends.

The rearrangement links TRBV27 to TRBJ1-1, with D unresolved. CDR3 length equals 15 residues. V dropped 6 bases and J dropped 0 bases, with 14 bases sitting between them. Germline V CDR1 and CDR2: MNHEY, SMNVEV (reference sequence). CDR3 coding DNA: TGTGCCAGCAGACGCTCGTTAGGGATGAACACTGAAGCTTTCTTT. Its protein is CASRRSLGMNTEAFF.

The chain uses TRBV5-1 and TRBJ2-2; D uncertain. CDR1 and CDR2 (germline): SGHRS, YFSETQ. The length of the CDR3 is 16 residues. Trimming cost V 4 bases and J 3 bases, with 16 bases left between them. This CDR3 reads CASSLDAVSDTGELFF. The CDR3 DNA reads TGCGCCAGCAGCCTGGACGCTGTCTCGGACACCGGGGAGCTGTTTTTT. The whole variable domain, remainder taken from reference TRBV5-1 and TRBJ2-2, is KAGVTQTPRYLIKTRGQQVTLSCSPISGHRSVSWYQQTPGQGLQFLFEYFSETQRNKGNFPGRFSGRQFSNSRSEMNVSTLELGDSALYLCASSLDAVSDTGELFFGEGSRLTVL.

J is TRBJ2-3 and V is TRBV7-2, with D perhaps TRBD2 (6 bases). The germline gives CDR1 SGHTA, CDR2 FQGNSA. The V end lost 1 base, the J end lost 0 bases, and 11 bases lay between the germline ends. The CDR3 loop spans 16 amino acids. The CDR3 spells CASSLDSGPSTDTQYF. The CDR3 DNA sequence: TGTGCCAGCAGCTTAGACAGCGGGCCTAGCACAGATACGCAGTATTTT.

The chain links TRBV7-9 to TRBJ2-1, with 7 bases fitting TRBD1. V shed 3 bases, J shed 10 bases, and the junction held 0 bases outside the gene matches. Germline values: CDR1 SEHNR, CDR2 FQNEAQ (reference sequence). The CDR3 runs 11 residues. In DNA form, the CDR3 reads TGTGCCAGCAGCTTGGGACAGGAGCAGTTCTTC. Translated: CASSLGQEQFF.

The chain recombines TRBV19 with TRBJ2-1, with unresolved D. V gave up 0 bases and J gave up 0 bases, with 12 bases separating them. Germline CDR1 is LNHDA and CDR2 is SQIVND (reference sequence). This CDR3 contains 17 residues. In DNA form, the CDR3 reads TGTGCCAGTAGTATAGATCGGGTAGCCAGCTCCTACAATGAGCAGTTCTTC. Encoded protein: CASSIDRVASSYNEQFF.

J is TRBJ2-3 and V is TRBV4-1, with D unresolved. This CDR3 has 14 amino acids. Per the germline V gene, CDR1 is MGHRA and CDR2 is YSYEKL. With 0 bases removed from V and 5 bases from J, the gap between germline ends came to 9 bases. This CDR3 is CASSQEGGRDTQYF. The CDR3 DNA follows: TGCGCCAGCAGCCAAGAAGGCGGAAGAGATACGCAGTATTTT.

This chain connects TRBV19 to TRBJ2-1; D may be TRBD1 or TRBD2 (5 bases each). Germline CDR1 is LNHDA and CDR2 is SQIVND (reference sequence). This CDR3 region has 18 residues. V was clipped by 0 bases and J by 6 bases, with 21 bases between them. This chain's CDR3 is CASSIEGPLTRPLNEQFF. For the CDR3, the DNA is TGTGCCAGTAGTATAGAGGGACCCTTAACAAGACCCCTCAATGAGCAGTTCTTC.

The chain joins TRBV7-2 to TRBJ2-3; no firm D call. The CDR3 spans 11 residues. V lost 3 bases, J lost 2 bases, and 0 bases lay in between. Germline CDR1 is SGHTA and CDR2 is FQGNSA. This chain's CDR3 is CASSFTDTQYF. CDR3 in DNA: TGTGCCAGCAGCTTCACAGATACGCAGTATTTT.

The gene calls are TRBV6-2 or TRBV6-3 and TRBJ2-5; no firm D call. Per germline, CDR1 MNHEY and CDR2 SVGEGT. The CDR3 covers 12 residues. Trimming took off 4 bases at V and 2 bases at J, with 5 bases between the two ends. The CDR3 nucleotides read TGTGCCAGCAGTTCGACGCAAGAGACCCAGTACTTC. Translated, it gives CASSSTQETQYF.

This chain links TRBV30 with TRBJ1-2, with D possibly TRBD1 on 6 matching bases. This CDR3 region has 15 residues. The V end lost 3 bases, the J end lost 2 bases, and 16 bases lay between the germline ends. Germline assignment: CDR1 GTSNPN and CDR2 SVGIG (reference sequence). The CDR3 coding sequence is TGTGCCTGGAGGTTAGGGGGTGGGCAGAACTATGGCTACACCTTC. Protein sequence: CAWRLGGGQNYGYTF. Looking up the rest from reference TRBV30 and TRBJ1-2 gives the full variable domain: SQTIHQWPATLVQPVGSPLSLECTVEGTSNPNLYWYRQAAGRGLQLLFYSVGIGQISSEVPQNLSASRPQDRQFILSSKKLLLSDSGFYLCAWRLGGGQNYGYTFGSGTRLTVV.

The V gene is TRBV11-2, the J gene TRBJ2-7, with 9 bases fitting TRBD1. The CDR3 runs to 15 residues. With V trimmed by 1 base and J by 4 bases, 5 bases remained unmatched. Per germline, CDR1 SGHAT and CDR2 FQNNGV. The CDR3, as DNA: TGTGCCAGCAGCTTAGTGGGACAGGGAAATTACGAGCAGTACTTC. Translating gives CASSLVGQGNYEQYF.

The chain combines TRBV5-4 with TRBJ2-5, with D possibly being TRBD2 (5 bases). V was trimmed by 2 bases and J by 1 base, leaving 9 bases between them. CDR1 is SGHNT, CDR2 YYREEE, per germline (reference sequence). The CDR3 loop spans 14 amino acids. For the CDR3, the DNA is TGTGCCAGCAGCTTCAGCGGAGCCCAAGAGACCCAGTACTTC. Amino acids: CASSFSGAQETQYF.

This clone was recorded only once. This chain joins TRBV28 and TRBJ2-5; TRBD2 is a possible D gene (5 bases). V lost 2 bases and J lost 5, with 12 bases in between. This CDR3 region has 14 residues. Germline V gene lookup returns CDR1 MDHEN and CDR2 SYDVKM. In DNA form, the CDR3 reads TGTGCCAGCAGTTTACCGGGAACATTGGAGACCCAGTACTTC. Translation gives CASSLPGTLETQYF. Supplemented by reference TRBV28 and TRBJ2-5, the full variable domain reads DVKVTQSSRYLVKRTGEKVFLECVQDMDHENMFWYRQDPGLGLRLIYFSYDVKMKEKGDIPEGYSVSREKKERFSLILESASTNQTSMYLCASSLPGTLETQYFGPGTRLLVL.

V and J are TRBV30 and TRBJ1-5; D possibly corresponds to TRBD1 (6 bases). The V gene's germline CDR1 is GTSNPN and CDR2 SVGIG (reference sequence). The CDR3 is 15 residues long. The V end lost 2 bases, the J end lost 0 bases, and 11 bases lay between the germline ends. The CDR3 DNA sequence: TGTGCCTGGAGTCAGGGGTTACTTAGCAATCAGCCCCAGCATTTT. This translates into CAWSQGLLSNQPQHF.

The CDR3 protein is CASSRVRKAFF. CDR3 nucleotide sequence: TGTGCCAGCAGCAGGGTGAGAAAAGCTTTCTTT. The chain is built from TRBV28 and TRBJ1-1; TRBD1 might be the D (5 bases). In germline, CDR1 is MDHEN, CDR2 SYDVKM. The CDR3 has 11 amino acids. V was pared by 6 bases and J by 9 bases, with 11 bases between.

The chain is built from TRBV7-2 and TRBJ1-2; D uncertain. Trimming cost V 6 bases and J 3 bases, with 14 bases left between them. The CDR3 covers 14 residues. Per the germline V gene, CDR1 is SGHTA and CDR2 is FQGNSA. The chain's CDR3 is CASRPTVGHYGYTF. The CDR3 DNA sequence: TGTGCCAGCAGGCCGACTGTAGGCCACTATGGCTACACCTTC.

The rearrangement uses TRBV19 and TRBJ2-3, with 10 bases aligning to TRBD1. This CDR3 has 15 amino acids. V was pared by 7 bases and J by 1 base, with 5 bases of the junction left unmatched. Per germline, CDR1 LNHDA and CDR2 SQIVND (reference sequence). CDR3 bases: TGTGCCAGTAAGACAGGGGGCGCGGGCACAGATACGCAGTATTTT. Encoded protein: CASKTGGAGTDTQYF. The entire variable domain, with the rest obtained from reference TRBV19 and TRBJ2-3, is as follows: DGGITQSPKYLFRKEGQNVTLSCEQNLNHDAMYWYRQDPGQGLRLIYYSQIVNDFQKGDIAEGYSVSREKKESFPLTVTSAQKNPTAFYLCASKTGGAGTDTQYFGPGTRLTVL.